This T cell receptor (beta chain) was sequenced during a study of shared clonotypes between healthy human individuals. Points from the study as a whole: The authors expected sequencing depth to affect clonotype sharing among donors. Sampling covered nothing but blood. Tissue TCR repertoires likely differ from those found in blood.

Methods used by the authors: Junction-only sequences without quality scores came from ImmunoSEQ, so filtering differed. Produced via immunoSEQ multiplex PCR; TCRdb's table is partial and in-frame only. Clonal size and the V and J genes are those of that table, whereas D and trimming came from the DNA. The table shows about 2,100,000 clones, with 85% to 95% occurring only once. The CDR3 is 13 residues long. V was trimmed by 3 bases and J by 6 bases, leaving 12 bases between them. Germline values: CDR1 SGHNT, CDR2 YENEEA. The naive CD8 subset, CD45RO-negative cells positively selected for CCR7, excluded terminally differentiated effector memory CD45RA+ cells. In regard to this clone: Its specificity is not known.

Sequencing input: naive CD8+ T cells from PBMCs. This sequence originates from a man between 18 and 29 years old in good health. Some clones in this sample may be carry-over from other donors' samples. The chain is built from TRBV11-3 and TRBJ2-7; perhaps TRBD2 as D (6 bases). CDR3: CASSFNGGGEQYF. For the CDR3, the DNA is TGTGCCAGCAGCTTCAACGGGGGAGGCGAGCAGTACTTC. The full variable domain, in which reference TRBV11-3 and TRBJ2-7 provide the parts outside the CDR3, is EAGVVQSPRYKIIEKKQPVAFWCNPISGHNTLYWYLQNLGQGPELLIRYENEEAVDDSQLPKDRFSAERLKGVDSTLKIQPAELGDSAVYLCASSFNGGGEQYFGPGTRLTVT.